This T cell receptor beta chain originates from a study of identical twins. MiXCR, run by TCRdb on the 5' RACE reads, gives a single entry per CDR3 protein. This table has 450,000 to 650,000 distinct CDR3 sequences, just under 10% appearing once. The CDR3 is 12 residues long. The V gene's germline CDR1 is GTSNPN and CDR2 SVGIG (reference sequence). V lost 1 base to trimming and J lost 7 bases, with 10 bases between them. This sample also belongs to another study, concerning yellow fever vaccine responses in identical twins.

This clonotype originated in a woman aged 18-29 years in good health. The rearrangement joins TRBV30 to TRBJ2-5; TRBD1 might be the D (6 bases). Sequencing input: PBMCs. The CDR3 loop is CAWSAGVLTQYF. In DNA, the CDR3 is TGTGCCTGGAGTGCAGGGGTTTTGACCCAGTACTTC. Complete variable domain (other parts from reference TRBV30 and TRBJ2-5): SQTIHQWPATLVQPVGSPLSLECTVEGTSNPNLYWYRQAAGRGLQLLFYSVGIGQISSEVPQNLSASRPQDRQFILSSKKLLLSDSGFYLCAWSAGVLTQYFGPGTRLLVL.